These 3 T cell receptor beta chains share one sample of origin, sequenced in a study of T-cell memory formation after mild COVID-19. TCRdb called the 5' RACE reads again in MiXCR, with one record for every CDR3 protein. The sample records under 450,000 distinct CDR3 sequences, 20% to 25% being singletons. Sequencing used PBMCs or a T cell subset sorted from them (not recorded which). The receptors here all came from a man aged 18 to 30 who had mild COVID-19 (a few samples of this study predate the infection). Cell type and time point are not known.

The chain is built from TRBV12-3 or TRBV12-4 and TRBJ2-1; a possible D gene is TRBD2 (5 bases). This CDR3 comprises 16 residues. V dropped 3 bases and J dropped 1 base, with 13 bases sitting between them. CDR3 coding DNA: TGTGCCAGCAGTTTGGGCGGACTTGAGTCCTACAATGAGCAGTTCTTC. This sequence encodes CASSLGGLESYNEQFF.

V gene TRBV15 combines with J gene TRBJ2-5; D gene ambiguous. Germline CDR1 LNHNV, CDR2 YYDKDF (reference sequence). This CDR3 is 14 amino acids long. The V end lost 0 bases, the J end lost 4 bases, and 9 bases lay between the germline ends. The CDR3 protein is CATSRDLGSETQYF. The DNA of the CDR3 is TGTGCCACCAGCAGAGATTTGGGATCAGAGACCCAGTACTTC.

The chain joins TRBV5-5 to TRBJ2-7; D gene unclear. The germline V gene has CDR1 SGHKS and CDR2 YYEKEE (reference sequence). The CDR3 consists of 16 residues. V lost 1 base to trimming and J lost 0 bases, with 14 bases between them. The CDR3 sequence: CASSLRPTRSSYEQYV. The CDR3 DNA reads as TGTGCCAGCAGCTTGCGTCCTACCCGAAGCTCCTACGAGCAGTACGTC.